Presented here are 28 T cell receptor beta chains from one specimen sequenced in a study of T-cell reconstitution after alpha-beta-depleted transplantation in children. Preparing the TCRbeta library involved the use of unique molecular identifiers. MiXCR, applied by TCRdb to the PCR reads, yields one record per CDR3 protein. Found here are a few hundred thousand distinct CDR3 sequences, about a quarter of them singletons; the top ten hold less than 3.5%. The sample consisted of PBMCs, taken before TCRalphabeta/CD19-depleted stem cell transplant. Receptor source: a girl aged 2-10 years with Fanconi anemia, due to receive a stem cell transplant.

This clonotype was observed many times. The chain employs TRBV6-5 and TRBJ2-5; D not certain. Germline values: CDR1 MNHEY, CDR2 SVGAGI. Trimming cost V 2 bases and J 2 bases, with 9 bases left between them. This CDR3 spans 14 amino acids. This CDR3 is CASSYIKGQETQYF. Written as DNA, the CDR3 is TGTGCCAGCAGTTACATTAAAGGTCAAGAGACCCAGTACTTC.

This clonotype was counted ten times or more. The chain links TRBV20-1 to TRBJ2-7; weak D call: TRBD2 (6 bases). The germline V gene has CDR1 DFQATT and CDR2 SNEGSKA (reference sequence). V gave up 3 bases and J gave up 4 bases, with 16 bases separating them. The CDR3 runs to 14 residues. The CDR3 protein is CSASWARDLYEQYF. The DNA for the CDR3 is TGCAGTGCTAGCTGGGCTAGGGACTTGTACGAGCAGTACTTC.

This clonotype was counted ten times or more. The chain is built from TRBV12-3 or TRBV12-4 and TRBJ2-1, with TRBD2 matching over 8 bases. The V gene end was trimmed by 5 bases and the J gene end by 15 bases; junction bases not matched to a gene: 15. The CDR3 is made up of 14 amino acids. CDR3 sequence (DNA): TGTGCCAGCAGTACTAGCGGCCCCGCTTTTTCTCGGTTCTTC. It encodes CASSTSGPAFSRFF.

This clonotype was observed at least ten times. This chain uses TRBV12-3 or TRBV12-4 with TRBJ2-1, with 8 bases lining up with TRBD2. J was trimmed by 0 bases and V by 4 bases; bases with no gene match: 5. The CDR3 totals 16 residues. The CDR3 loop is CASSWPGGDSYNEQFF. The CDR3 DNA reads TGTGCCAGCAGTTGGCCGGGGGGGGACTCCTACAATGAGCAGTTCTTC.

J is TRBJ2-3 and V is TRBV28, with TRBD2 as a possible D gene (6 bases). The germline V gene encodes CDR1 MDHEN and CDR2 SYDVKM. V lost 9 bases and J lost 4, with 14 bases in between. The length of the CDR3 is 13 residues. The CDR3 sequence is CASTWRDADTQYF. CDR3 nucleotide sequence: TGTGCCAGTACATGGAGGGACGCAGATACGCAGTATTTT.

The chain carries TRBV20-1 and TRBJ2-1, with 12 bases fitting TRBD2. V was clipped by 4 bases and J by 5 bases; unmatched bases: 6. The germline gives CDR1 DFQATT, CDR2 SNEGSKA (reference sequence). The CDR3 extends over 15 amino acids. CDR3 DNA: TGCAGTGCTACCCGGACTAGCGGGAAGCACAATGAGCAGTTCTTC. This encodes CSATRTSGKHNEQFF.

V is TRBV3-1 and J is TRBJ2-3; 9 nucleotides match TRBD2. CDR1 is LGHDT and CDR2 is YNNKEL in the germline V gene (reference sequence). This CDR3 is built from 15 residues. J lost 2 bases, V lost 4 bases, and 4 bases had no gene match. The CDR3 here is CASSRTSAYTDTQYF. The DNA of the CDR3 is TGTGCCAGCAGCCGGACTAGCGCATACACAGATACGCAGTATTTT.

This clonotype occurred many times. The rearrangement links TRBV20-1 to TRBJ2-3; the match to TRBD2 covers 7 bases. Germline V gene lookup returns CDR1 DFQATT and CDR2 SNEGSKA (reference sequence). The length of the CDR3 is 14 residues. Trimming cost V 0 bases and J 2 bases; bases outside gene matches: 2. The CDR3 nucleotides read TGCAGTGCTAGAGAGGGGAGGGCCACAGATACGCAGTATTTT. Protein product: CSAREGRATDTQYF.

This clonotype was seen repeatedly, ten times or more. The rearrangement joins TRBV29-1 to TRBJ2-4; 9 bases agree with TRBD1. This CDR3 contains 13 residues. Trimming cost V 7 bases and J 5 bases; bases outside gene matches: 6. The germline V gene encodes CDR1 SQVTM and CDR2 ANQGSEA. The CDR3 protein is CSASQGAENIQYF. The CDR3 nucleotides read TGCAGCGCCTCACAGGGGGCAGAAAACATTCAGTACTTC. Filled out from reference TRBV29-1 and TRBJ2-4, the complete variable domain reads SAVISQKPSRDICQRGTSLTIQCQVDSQVTMMFWYRQQPGQSLTLIATANQGSEATYESGFVIDKFPISRPNLTFSTLTVSNMSPEDSSIYLCSASQGAENIQYFGAGTRLSVL.

The J gene is TRBJ1-2, the V gene TRBV7-6; 8 bases agree with TRBD1. Germline CDR1 and CDR2: SGHVS and FNYEAQ. This CDR3 contains 14 residues. V shed 5 bases, J shed 5 bases, and the junction held 7 bases outside the gene matches. The CDR3 sequence: CASSPDRTGYGYTF. The DNA of the CDR3 is TGTGCCAGCAGCCCTGATAGGACAGGGTATGGCTACACCTTC.

The genes are TRBV5-6 and TRBJ2-2, with D possibly being TRBD2 (5 bases). The CDR3 contains 14 residues. Trimming removed 2 bases at V and 5 bases at J, with 10 bases between. The germline CDR1 and CDR2 sequences are SGHDT and YYEEEE. The CDR3 spells CASSFTGRTGELFF. As DNA, the CDR3 is TGTGCCAGCAGCTTTACGGGGAGAACCGGGGAGCTGTTTTTT.

As regards this clonotype: A clone one base away is much larger, so this may be a read error. V is TRBV20-1 and J is TRBJ2-5, with D unclear. V was clipped by 2 bases and J by 5 bases, with 3 bases between them. The CDR3 is made up of 10 amino acids. Germline values: CDR1 DFQATT, CDR2 SNEGSKA (reference sequence). CDR3 loop: CSARPETQYF. The CDR3 coding sequence is TGCAGTGCTAGACCGGAGACCCAGTACTTC.

This rearrangement joins TRBV29-1 to TRBJ2-1; tentatively, D is TRBD1 or TRBD2 (7 bases each). This CDR3 has 13 residues. Trimming cost V 8 bases and J 2 bases, with 13 bases left between them. Per germline, CDR1 SQVTM and CDR2 ANQGSEA. The CDR3 here is CSSGGGTYNEQFF. The CDR3 DNA sequence: TGCAGCTCAGGGGGGGGCACCTACAATGAGCAGTTCTTC.

The chain links TRBV6-2 or TRBV6-3 to TRBJ1-1; D unresolved. Trimming removed 4 bases at V and 0 bases at J, with 6 bases between. CDR3 length: 13 residues. Germline CDR1 is MNHEY and CDR2 is SVGEGT. The CDR3 nucleotides read TGTGCCAGCAGTTTTGCTATGAACACTGAAGCTTTCTTT. It yields the protein CASSFAMNTEAFF.

In DNA form, the CDR3 reads TGTGCCAGCAGCTTAGTCGGGCTAGCGGGAGGGCCTGAGCAGTTCTTC. It yields the protein CASSLVGLAGGPEQFF. The V call is TRBV7-8, the J call TRBJ2-1; 12 bases are a match to TRBD2. Germline V gene data show CDR1 as SGHVS and CDR2 as FQNEAQ. The V segment lost 1 base and the J segment 9 bases; nucleotides outside the gene matches: 7. CDR3 size: 16 residues.

This clonotype was seen more than once but under ten times. This chain connects TRBV2 to TRBJ1-3; TRBD1 matches at 8 bases. With 2 bases clipped from V and 1 base from J, the junction kept 4 bases outside the gene matches. CDR3 length: 16 residues. The V gene's germline CDR1 is SNHLY and CDR2 FYNNEI. CDR3 amino acids: CASSERTGTSGNTIYF. DNA for the CDR3: TGTGCCAGCAGTGAAAGGACAGGGACATCTGGAAACACCATATATTTT.

This clonotype was detected ten times or more. The rearrangement links TRBV20-1 to TRBJ2-7, with TRBD2 identical over 7 bases. V dropped 2 bases and J dropped 3; count of bases not matched to a gene: 4. This CDR3 contains 13 residues. Germline assignment: CDR1 DFQATT and CDR2 SNEGSKA (reference sequence). CDR3 DNA sequence: TGCAGTGCTAGACCCAGCGGGGTCTACGAGCAGTACTTC. Translated, it gives CSARPSGVYEQYF.

This sequence joins TRBV6-5 and TRBJ1-1, with D tentatively TRBD1 (5 bases). CDR3 size: 14 residues. With 1 base removed from V and 6 bases from J, the gap between germline ends came to 12 bases. Germline-derived CDR1 and CDR2 are MNHEY and SVGAGI. The CDR3 loop is CASSYWQGHSEAFF. The DNA of the CDR3 is TGTGCCAGCAGTTACTGGCAGGGTCACTCTGAAGCTTTCTTT.

This clonotype was detected many times. The genes are TRBV7-2 and TRBJ2-5, with 8 bases lining up with TRBD1. V trimming: 3 bases; J trimming: 4 bases; junction bases outside the gene matches: 16. The CDR3 runs 18 residues. In germline, CDR1 is SGHTA, CDR2 FQGNSA. CDR3 DNA sequence: TGTGCCAGCAGCTTCGGACAGGGCGGCGGGGCGGGGAGAGAGACCCAGTACTTC. Protein sequence: CASSFGQGGGAGRETQYF. Supplemented by reference TRBV7-2 and TRBJ2-5, the full variable domain reads GAGVSQSPSNKVTEKGKDVELRCDPISGHTALYWYRQSLGQGLEFLIYFQGNSAPDKSGLPSDRFSAERTGGSVSTLTIQRTQQEDSAVYLCASSFGQGGGAGRETQYFGPGTRLLVL.

This clonotype showed up just once. The V call is TRBV7-1, the J call TRBJ2-4; 8 bases fit TRBD2. TRBV7-1 is designated an ORF whose function remains uncertain. V dropped 3 bases and J dropped 7; count of bases not matched to a gene: 17. The CDR3 is 18 residues long. The CDR3 spells CASSSSYPRLATQNIQYF. The CDR3, as DNA: TGTGCCAGCAGCTCCTCCTACCCTCGACTAGCGACCCAGAACATTCAGTACTTC.

Many counts were recorded for this clonotype. The V gene is TRBV7-2, the J gene TRBJ2-2; 10 positions agree with TRBD2. The CDR3 is made up of 18 amino acids. J gave up 3 bases and V 0 bases, and 7 bases lay outside the gene matches. The germline V gene encodes CDR1 SGHTA and CDR2 FQGNSA. As DNA, the CDR3 is TGTGCCAGCAGCTTAGCCTCCCTAGCGGGAGTTTACACCGGGGAGCTGTTTTTT. Translated: CASSLASLAGVYTGELFF.

This clonotype was recorded at least ten times. The V call is TRBV6-5, the J call TRBJ2-7; 7 positions match TRBD1. This CDR3 comprises 16 residues. CDR1 MNHEY and CDR2 SVGAGI come from the germline V gene. The V segment lost 8 bases and the J segment 3 bases; nucleotides outside the gene matches: 16. CDR3 residues: CASLHLQTGSGYEQYF. As DNA, the CDR3 is TGTGCCAGCCTCCATCTACAGACAGGGTCTGGCTACGAGCAGTACTTC.

In this sample, this clonotype turned up many times. The chain carries TRBV18 and TRBJ1-1; D uncertain. CDR3 length equals 13 residues. Germline V gene data show CDR1 as KGHSH and CDR2 as LQKENI. The V end lost 3 bases, the J end lost 0 bases, and 5 bases lay between the germline ends. The CDR3 spells CASSPHMNTEAFF. CDR3 sequence (DNA): TGTGCCAGCTCACCCCACATGAACACTGAAGCTTTCTTT.

CDR3 sequence (DNA): TGCGCCAGCAGCGGGACTAGCGGGACCGAGCAGTACTTC. The encoded protein is CASSGTSGTEQYF. V gene TRBV10-2 combines with J gene TRBJ2-7; 13 bases agree with TRBD2. Germline CDR1 and CDR2: WSHSY and SAAADI. The CDR3 totals 13 residues. With V trimmed by 6 bases and J by 6 bases, 2 bases remained unmatched.

The table lists this clonotype with many counts. This CDR3 is CSARSARGAYEQYF. DNA for the CDR3: TGCAGTGCTAGATCTGCCAGGGGCGCCTACGAGCAGTACTTC. The chain joins TRBV20-1 to TRBJ2-7, with a weak D call TRBD1 (6 bases). With 2 bases removed from V and 2 bases from J, the gap between germline ends came to 13 bases. This CDR3 spans 14 amino acids. Germline lookup yields CDR1 DFQATT and CDR2 SNEGSKA (reference sequence).

The chain links TRBV19 to TRBJ2-1; 10 bases match TRBD2. Trimming at V came to 3 bases and at J to 1 base, leaving 6 bases not matched to a gene. The CDR3 totals 17 residues. Germline V gene sequence: CDR1 LNHDA, CDR2 SQIVND (reference sequence). The CDR3 DNA sequence: TGTGCCAGTAGTATTGATAGCGGGGGGTATTCCTACAATGAGCAGTTCTTC. It codes for CASSIDSGGYSYNEQFF.

The chain links TRBV14 to TRBJ2-1; the D is unclear. The ends were cut back, 1 base at V and 6 bases at J, with 13 bases in the middle. Per the germline V gene, CDR1 is SGHDN and CDR2 is FVKESK. This CDR3 contains 15 residues. DNA for the CDR3: TGTGCCAGCAGCCAAGTTTTGAACCGACCCAATGAGCAGTTCTTC. Translated, it gives CASSQVLNRPNEQFF.

This clonotype was found many times. This chain links TRBV7-9 with TRBJ2-7; a possible D gene is TRBD1 (5 bases). The CDR3 extends over 14 amino acids. The V end was cut by 1 base, the J end by 3 bases, with 10 bases between. From germline, CDR1 is SEHNR and CDR2 FQNEAQ (reference sequence). The CDR3 spells CASSLGQGGYEQYF. As DNA, the CDR3 is TGTGCCAGCAGCTTAGGGCAGGGTGGCTACGAGCAGTACTTC.